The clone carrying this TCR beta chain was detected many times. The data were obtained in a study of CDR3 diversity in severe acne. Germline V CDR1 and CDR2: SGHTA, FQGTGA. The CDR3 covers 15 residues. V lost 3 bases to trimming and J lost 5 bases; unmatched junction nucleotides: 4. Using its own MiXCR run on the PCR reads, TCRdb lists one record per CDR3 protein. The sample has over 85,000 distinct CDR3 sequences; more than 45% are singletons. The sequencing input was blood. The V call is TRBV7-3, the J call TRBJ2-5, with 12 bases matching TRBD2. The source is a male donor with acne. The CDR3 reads CASSLTSGSGETQYF. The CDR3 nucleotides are TGTGCCAGCAGCTTGACTAGCGGGAGTGGCGAGACCCAGTACTTC.